Detailed here is one TCR beta chain. This specimen belongs to a study of blood T cell repertoires in COVID-19. Overall study: Samples representing acute and convalescent COVID-19 were sourced from the United States, Italy and Spain. Sources were T cells, B-cell-depleted T cells, or PBMCs; the material itself was cDNA or gDNA.

The CDR3 covers 16 residues. V lost 4 bases and J 5 bases, leaving 19 bases between the germline ends. Germline V gives CDR1 SEHNR, CDR2 FQNEAQ (reference sequence). Authors' analysis steps: Reference gene primer amplification yielded estimated nucleated cell counts. This table comes from immunoSEQ multiplex PCR, and its TCRdb copy is limited to in-frame clones, with some not included. V and J calls and clone size follow that table, whereas D and trimming were derived from the DNA. Here the sample spans fewer than 80,000 clones, less than 85% being singletons. Sequenced input: peripheral blood. The receptor was derived from a man in his 60s with acute or convalescent COVID-19. The chain couples TRBV7-9 to TRBJ2-3, with D tentatively TRBD2 (7 bases). CDR3 bases: TGTGCCAGCAGCTCCCCGGGGGCGGGAGTGGAAGATACGCAGTATTTT. It encodes CASSSPGAGVEDTQYF.